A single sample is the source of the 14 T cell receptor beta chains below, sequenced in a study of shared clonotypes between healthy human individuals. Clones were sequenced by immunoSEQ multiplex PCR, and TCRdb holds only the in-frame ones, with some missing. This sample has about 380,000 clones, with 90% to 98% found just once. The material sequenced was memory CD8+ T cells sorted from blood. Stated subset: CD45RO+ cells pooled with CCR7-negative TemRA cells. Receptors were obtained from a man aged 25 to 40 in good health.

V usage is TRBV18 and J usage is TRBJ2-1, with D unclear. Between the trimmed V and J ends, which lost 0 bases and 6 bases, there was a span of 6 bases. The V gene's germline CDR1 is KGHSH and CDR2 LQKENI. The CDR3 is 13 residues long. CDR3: CASSPPGLNEQFF. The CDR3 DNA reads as TGTGCCAGCTCACCACCGGGCCTCAATGAGCAGTTCTTC.

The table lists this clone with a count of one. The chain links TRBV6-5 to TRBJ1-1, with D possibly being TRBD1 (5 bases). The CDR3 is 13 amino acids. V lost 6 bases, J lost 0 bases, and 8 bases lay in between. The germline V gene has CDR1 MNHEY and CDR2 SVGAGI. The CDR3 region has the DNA TGTGCCAGCAGCAGGGCTATGAACACTGAAGCTTTCTTT. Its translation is CASSRAMNTEAFF.

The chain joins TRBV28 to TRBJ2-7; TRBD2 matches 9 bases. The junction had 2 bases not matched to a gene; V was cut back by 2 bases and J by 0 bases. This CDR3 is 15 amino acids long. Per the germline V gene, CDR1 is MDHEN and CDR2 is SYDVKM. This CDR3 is CASSLRGRASYEQYF. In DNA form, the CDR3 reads TGTGCCAGCAGTTTACGCGGGAGGGCCTCCTACGAGCAGTACTTC. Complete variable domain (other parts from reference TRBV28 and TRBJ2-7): DVKVTQSSRYLVKRTGEKVFLECVQDMDHENMFWYRQDPGLGLRLIYFSYDVKMKEKGDIPEGYSVSREKKERFSLILESASTNQTSMYLCASSLRGRASYEQYFGPGTRLTVT.

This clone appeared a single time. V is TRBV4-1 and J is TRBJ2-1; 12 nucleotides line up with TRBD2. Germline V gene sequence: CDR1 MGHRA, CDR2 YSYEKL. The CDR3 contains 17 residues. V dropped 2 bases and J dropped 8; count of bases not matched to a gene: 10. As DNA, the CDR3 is TGCGCCAGCAGCCAATCATTCCTAGCGGGAGGGCCCGATGAGCAGTTCTTC. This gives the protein CASSQSFLAGGPDEQFF.

The CDR3 DNA is TGTGCCAGCAAGGAACTGTACCAAGAGACCCAGTACTTC. Protein sequence: CASKELYQETQYF. The chain is built from TRBV2 and TRBJ2-5; no clear D. Germline-derived CDR1 and CDR2 are SNHLY and FYNNEI. V lost 7 bases, J lost 0 bases, and 9 bases lay in between. CDR3 length: 13 residues.

This chain's CDR3 is CAWRWQGGTGELFF. In DNA form, the CDR3 reads TGTGCCTGGAGGTGGCAGGGGGGCACCGGGGAGCTGTTTTTT. V and J are TRBV30 and TRBJ2-2; D may be TRBD1 (7 bases). CDR3 length: 14 residues. The V gene's germline CDR1 is GTSNPN and CDR2 SVGIG (reference sequence). V shed 3 bases and J shed 4 bases, with 12 bases lying between them.

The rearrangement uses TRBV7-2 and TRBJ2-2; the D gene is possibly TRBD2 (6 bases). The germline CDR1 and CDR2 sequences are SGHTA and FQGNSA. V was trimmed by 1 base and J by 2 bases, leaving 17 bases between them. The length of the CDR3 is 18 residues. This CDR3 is CASSLERFTGLNTGELFF. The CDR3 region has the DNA TGTGCCAGCAGCTTAGAACGGTTTACGGGACTCAACACCGGGGAGCTGTTTTTT.

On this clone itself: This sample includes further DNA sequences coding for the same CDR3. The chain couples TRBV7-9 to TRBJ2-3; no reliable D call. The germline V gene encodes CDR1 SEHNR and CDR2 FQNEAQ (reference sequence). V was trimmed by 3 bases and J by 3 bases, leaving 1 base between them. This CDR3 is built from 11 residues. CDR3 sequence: CASSLTDTQYF. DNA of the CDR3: TGTGCCAGCAGCTTGACAGATACGCAGTATTTT.

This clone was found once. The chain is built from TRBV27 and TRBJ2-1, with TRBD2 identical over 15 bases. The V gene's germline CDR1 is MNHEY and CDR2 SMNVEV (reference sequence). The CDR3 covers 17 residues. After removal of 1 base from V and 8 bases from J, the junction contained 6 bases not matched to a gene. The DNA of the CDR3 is TGTGCCAGCAGTTTATTGGGACTAGCGGGAGGATGGGATGAGCAGTTCTTC. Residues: CASSLLGLAGGWDEQFF.

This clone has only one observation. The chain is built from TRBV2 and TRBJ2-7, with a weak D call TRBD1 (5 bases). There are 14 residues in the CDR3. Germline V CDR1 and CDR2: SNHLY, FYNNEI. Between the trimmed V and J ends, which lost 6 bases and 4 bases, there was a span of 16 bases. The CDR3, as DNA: TGTGCCAGCAGACGAAGACAGTACCTGTACGAGCAGTACTTC. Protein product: CASRRRQYLYEQYF.

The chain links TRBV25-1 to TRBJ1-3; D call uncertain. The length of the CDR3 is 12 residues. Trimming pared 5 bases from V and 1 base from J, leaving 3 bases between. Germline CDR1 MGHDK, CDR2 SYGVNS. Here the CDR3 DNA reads TGTGCCAGCAGTCTGTCTGGAAACACCATATATTTT. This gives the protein CASSLSGNTIYF.

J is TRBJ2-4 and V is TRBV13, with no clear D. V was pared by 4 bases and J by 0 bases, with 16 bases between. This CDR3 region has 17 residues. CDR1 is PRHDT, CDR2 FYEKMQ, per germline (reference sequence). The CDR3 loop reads CASSSFDTGLAKNIQYF. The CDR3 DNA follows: TGTGCCAGCAGCTCATTCGACACTGGGCTAGCCAAAAACATTCAGTACTTC.

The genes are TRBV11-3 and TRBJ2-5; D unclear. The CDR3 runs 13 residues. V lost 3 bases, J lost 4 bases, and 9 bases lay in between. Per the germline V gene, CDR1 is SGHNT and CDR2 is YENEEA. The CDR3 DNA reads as TGTGCCAGCAGCTTTTCGCCACTAGAGACCCAGTACTTC. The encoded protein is CASSFSPLETQYF.

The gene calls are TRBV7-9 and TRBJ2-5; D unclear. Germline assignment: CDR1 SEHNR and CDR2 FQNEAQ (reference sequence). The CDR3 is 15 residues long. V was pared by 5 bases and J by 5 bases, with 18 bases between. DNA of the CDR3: TGTGCCAGCAGCCGGACCACCCGCATTTGGGAGACCCAGTACTTC. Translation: CASSRTTRIWETQYF.